This passage covers 13 T cell receptor beta chains from one sample sequenced in a study of cytomegalovirus exposure and HLA in healthy donors. It was with 60 Vbeta and 13 Jbeta primers that the PCR ran. The data were produced by immunoSEQ multiplex PCR, yet TCRdb's version contains in-frame clones alone and is incomplete. The table lists around 180,000 clones, approximately 80% of them singletons. The sequenced sample was PBMCs. All receptors derive from a woman aged 35 to 49 in good health and CMV-seronegative.

This clone was found once. The rearrangement uses TRBV11-3 and TRBJ1-1, with 7 bases identical to TRBD1. The germline CDR1 and CDR2 sequences are SGHNT and YENEEA. Trimming took 4 bases from V and 4 from J; bases not matched to a gene: 15. There are 17 residues in the CDR3. This chain's CDR3 is CASSYRPPRGISTEAFF. The CDR3 coding sequence is TGTGCCAGCAGCTACCGACCACCCAGGGGGATCAGCACTGAAGCTTTCTTT.

The chain combines TRBV5-1 with TRBJ1-6, with 7 bases lining up with TRBD1. The CDR3 consists of 16 residues. Per the germline V gene, CDR1 is SGHRS and CDR2 is YFSETQ. Trimming cost V 4 bases and J 4 bases; bases outside gene matches: 8. The CDR3 here is CASSRRQGNYNSPLHF. The CDR3 coding sequence is TGCGCCAGCAGCAGGAGACAGGGCAATTATAATTCACCCCTCCACTTT.

V and J are TRBV6-5 and TRBJ1-1; 7 bases align to TRBD1. The CDR3 length is 15 residues. Per the germline V gene, CDR1 is MNHEY and CDR2 is SVGAGI. Trimming took 2 bases from V and 0 from J; bases not matched to a gene: 3. The CDR3 loop is CASSYARGVNTEAFF. The CDR3 nucleotides read TGTGCCAGCAGTTACGCCAGGGGGGTGAACACTGAAGCTTTCTTT.

The V and J genes are TRBV4-3 and TRBJ2-1, with D possibly matching TRBD2 (6 bases). Per germline, CDR1 LGHNA and CDR2 YSLEER. The CDR3 is 16 amino acids. Trimming stripped 1 base from V and 5 bases from J, with 15 bases between. The CDR3 spells CASSQGPGTYNNEQFF. The DNA of the CDR3 is TGCGCCAGCAGCCAAGGCCCGGGGACTTACAACAATGAGCAGTTCTTC.

V gene TRBV7-2 combines with J gene TRBJ2-6; weak D call: TRBD1 (5 bases). The CDR3 consists of 17 residues. V lost 4 bases, J lost 1 base, and 14 bases lay in between. Germline values: CDR1 SGHTA, CDR2 FQGNSA. The CDR3 coding sequence is TGTGCCAGCAGCTCCGGGCCCCAGGGTTCTGGGGCCAACGTCCTGACTTTC. It yields the protein CASSSGPQGSGANVLTF.

The chain combines TRBV7-9 with TRBJ2-3; TRBD2 aligns across 7 bases. The CDR3 is 17 residues long. Germline V lookup: CDR1 SEHNR, CDR2 FQNEAQ (reference sequence). V dropped 1 base and J dropped 4; count of bases not matched to a gene: 11. In nucleotides, the CDR3 is TGTGCCAGCAGCTTAGTTGGGGTGCGGGAGAGGGCAGATACGCAGTATTTT. Translation gives CASSLVGVRERADTQYF.

The genes are TRBV5-3 and TRBJ2-7; D unresolved. TRBV5-3 is flagged as an ORF with uncertain function. Trimming left V 3 bases short and J 0 bases short, with 13 bases between. The CDR3 has 15 residues. The CDR3 spells CARSCDKKSSYEQYV. The CDR3 DNA is TGTGCCAGAAGCTGCGACAAAAAGAGCTCCTACGAGCAGTACGTC.

CDR3 in DNA: TGTGCCAGCAGCTCCCCCTTCACAGATACGCAGTATTTT. It encodes CASSSPFTDTQYF. The rearrangement joins TRBV5-4 to TRBJ2-3; D remains ambiguous. Per germline, CDR1 SGHNT and CDR2 YYREEE (reference sequence). V was shortened by 3 bases and J by 2 bases, with 7 bases between the two germline ends. The CDR3 spans 13 residues.

This clone has a handful of counts. This chain uses TRBV7-7 with TRBJ1-3; possibly TRBD1 for D (5 bases). This CDR3 is built from 16 residues. Looked up from germline, CDR1 is SSHAT and CDR2 is FNYEAQ (reference sequence). V was pared by 5 bases and J by 5 bases, with 19 bases between. The CDR3 loop reads CASSVEVDSFRNTIYF. The CDR3 DNA follows: TGTGCCAGCAGCGTTGAGGTCGACAGTTTTAGAAACACCATATATTTT.

This chain links TRBV15 with TRBJ2-5; a possible D gene is TRBD1 (6 bases). Germline loops: CDR1 LNHNV, CDR2 YYDKDF (reference sequence). Trimming left V 3 bases short and J 4 bases short, with 18 bases between. The CDR3 spans 16 residues. Written as DNA, the CDR3 is TGTGCCACCAGCAGTATTTCACAGGGCTTAGGAGAGACCCAGTACTTC. This sequence encodes CATSSISQGLGETQYF.

This rearrangement joins TRBV5-1 to TRBJ2-3; D is undetermined. This CDR3 has 14 amino acids. The germline V and J ends were trimmed by 3 bases and 1 base, with 9 bases remaining between them. Germline V gene data show CDR1 as SGHRS and CDR2 as YFSETQ. Written as DNA, the CDR3 is TGCGCCAGCAGCTGGGCCGGCGGCACAGATACGCAGTATTTT. This codes for CASSWAGGTDTQYF.

The chain is built from TRBV19 and TRBJ1-1; D is possibly TRBD1 (5 bases). The CDR3 runs 16 residues. Trimming left V 4 bases short and J 5 bases short, with 20 bases between. Per the germline V gene, CDR1 is LNHDA and CDR2 is SQIVND (reference sequence). The CDR3 protein is CASSTSWGGGRTEAFF. CDR3 nucleotide sequence: TGTGCCAGTAGTACGAGTTGGGGGGGTGGTAGGACTGAAGCTTTCTTT.

V usage is TRBV7-2 and J usage is TRBJ2-3, with 7 positions matching TRBD1. The germline V gene encodes CDR1 SGHTA and CDR2 FQGNSA. The CDR3 totals 15 residues. Trimming cost V 5 bases and J 0 bases; bases outside gene matches: 5. DNA for the CDR3: TGTGCCAGCAGCCGAGGGGGCGTCAGCACAGATACGCAGTATTTT. Translating gives CASSRGGVSTDTQYF.